One and the same sample provided the 31 T cell receptor beta chains below, sequenced in a study of glioma-infiltrating T cells after dendritic cell vaccination. As to time point: after dendritic cell vaccination, including at tumor progression/relapse. Here immunoSEQ multiplex PCR was the method, and the copy in TCRdb shows in-frame clones only, minus some. The sample records 90,000 or so clones, more than 80% being singletons. The source material was blood, sampled after dendritic cell vaccination. The receptors were gathered from a human donor with glioblastoma.

The chain is built from TRBV29-1 and TRBJ2-3; perhaps TRBD1 as D (6 bases). From germline, CDR1 is SQVTM and CDR2 ANQGSEA. Trimming removed 7 bases at V and 5 bases at J, with 16 bases between. CDR3 length equals 13 residues. This CDR3 is CSAGSGAGDTQYF. The CDR3 bases are TGCAGCGCGGGATCAGGGGCGGGAGATACGCAGTATTTT.

The rearrangement joins TRBV7-8 to TRBJ2-7, with a weak D call TRBD2 (5 bases). Trimming stripped 5 bases from V and 3 bases from J, with 14 bases between. This CDR3 has 14 amino acids. Per germline, CDR1 SGHVS and CDR2 FQNEAQ. CDR3 sequence: CASSPLEARYEQYF. The CDR3 nucleotides read TGTGCCAGCAGCCCCCTGGAGGCGCGCTACGAGCAGTACTTC.

V and J are TRBV11-2 and TRBJ1-2; 8 nucleotides align to TRBD1. The CDR3 covers 15 residues. The germline gives CDR1 SGHAT, CDR2 FQNNGV. V shed 5 bases, J shed 8 bases, and the junction held 13 bases outside the gene matches. Written as DNA, the CDR3 is TGTGCCAGCAGCCCAGGGGACAGGCCCCGGTTGGGCTACACCTTC. Its translation: CASSPGDRPRLGYTF. The full variable domain, with the rest looked up from reference TRBV11-2 and TRBJ1-2, is EAGVAQSPRYKIIEKRQSVAFWCNPISGHATLYWYQQILGQGPKLLIQFQNNGVVDDSQLPKDRFSAERLKGVDSTLKIQPAKLEDSAVYLCASSPGDRPRLGYTFGSGTRLTVV.

In its sample, this clone was seen a few times. The V and J genes are TRBV6-6 and TRBJ1-1; a possible D gene is TRBD1 (5 bases). Between the trimmed V and J ends, which lost 6 bases and 3 bases, there was a span of 11 bases. There are 13 residues in the CDR3. Per the germline V gene, CDR1 is MNHNY and CDR2 is SVGAGI (reference sequence). CDR3 sequence reads: CASRGPWHTEAFF. The CDR3, as DNA: TGTGCCAGCAGGGGGCCTTGGCACACTGAAGCTTTCTTT.

The sample holds a few counts of this clone. The chain is built from TRBV7-6 and TRBJ2-3; 7 nucleotides agree with TRBD1. The CDR3 runs to 15 residues. J lost 3 bases, V lost 1 base, and 4 bases had no gene match. Germline V CDR1 and CDR2: SGHVS, FNYEAQ. CDR3: CASSLVGGGTDTQYF. CDR3 coding DNA: TGTGCCAGCAGCTTAGTAGGGGGCGGTACAGATACGCAGTATTTT.

The CDR3 nucleotides read TGTGCCACCAGCAGCGTCGGGAGTCCGACAGATACGCAGTATTTT. It specifies CATSSVGSPTDTQYF. The genes are TRBV15 and TRBJ2-3; tentative D call: TRBD2 (6 bases). V shed 3 bases and J shed 3 bases, with 13 bases lying between them. Per germline, CDR1 LNHNV and CDR2 YYDKDF (reference sequence). There are 15 residues in the CDR3.

The CDR3 DNA is TGTGCCAGCACCCTCGATAGATATGGCTACACCTTC. Protein product: CASTLDRYGYTF. This chain joins TRBV7-2 and TRBJ1-2; unclear D gene. Trimming cost V 7 bases and J 5 bases, with 11 bases left between them. The CDR3 totals 12 residues. Germline V lookup: CDR1 SGHTA, CDR2 FQGNSA.

The chain employs TRBV19 and TRBJ1-5; D perhaps matches TRBD1 (5 bases). Trimming left V 7 bases short and J 0 bases short, with 13 bases between. The CDR3 is 15 amino acids. CDR1 is LNHDA and CDR2 is SQIVND in the germline V gene (reference sequence). CDR3 in amino acids: CASTPPGHSNQPQHF. In DNA, the CDR3 is TGTGCCAGTACTCCACCTGGACATAGCAATCAGCCCCAGCATTTT.

J is TRBJ1-1 and V is TRBV9, with D hard to call. Per the germline V gene, CDR1 is SGDLS and CDR2 is YYNGEE. The CDR3 spans 14 residues. The germline V and J ends were trimmed by 0 bases and 2 bases, with 8 bases remaining between them. This CDR3 reads CASSVGLENTEAFF. In nucleotides, the CDR3 is TGTGCCAGCAGCGTAGGGTTAGAAAACACTGAAGCTTTCTTT. Supplemented by reference TRBV9 and TRBJ1-1, the full variable domain reads DSGVTQTPKHLITATGQRVTLRCSPRSGDLSVYWYQQSLDQGLQFLIQYYNGEERAKGNILERFSAQQFPDLHSELNLSSLELGDSALYFCASSVGLENTEAFFGQGTRLTVV.

The chain carries TRBV5-1 and TRBJ2-5, with TRBD2 identical over 10 bases. J lost 0 bases, V lost 3 bases, and 2 bases had no gene match. Germline CDR1 is SGHRS and CDR2 is YFSETQ. This CDR3 region has 15 residues. The CDR3 nucleotides are TGCGCCAGCAGCTCGGGACTAGCGTACCAAGAGACCCAGTACTTC. Translated, it gives CASSSGLAYQETQYF.

This clone has only one observation. CDR3 sequence (DNA): TGTGCCAGCAGCCAAGATACGGACAGGGGAGGGGATCAGCCCCAGCATTTT. This codes for CASSQDTDRGGDQPQHF. This chain uses TRBV4-2 with TRBJ1-5, with TRBD1 identical over 9 bases. The ends lost 0 bases at V and 5 bases at J; junction bases unmatched: 8. CDR1 LGHNA and CDR2 YNFKEQ come from the germline V gene. The CDR3 is 17 amino acids.

The genes are TRBV18 and TRBJ2-7, with 9 nucleotides matching TRBD1. With 4 bases clipped from V and 5 bases from J, the junction kept 3 bases outside the gene matches. CDR1 is KGHSH, CDR2 LQKENI, per germline. The CDR3 has 13 amino acids. CDR3 coding DNA: TGTGCCAGCTCACGGGGGACAGGGAACGAGCAGTACTTC. Its translation is CASSRGTGNEQYF.

This rearrangement joins TRBV28 to TRBJ1-2, with D unclear. Germline-derived CDR1 and CDR2 are MDHEN and SYDVKM. The CDR3 contains 13 residues. Trimming removed 6 bases from V and 2 bases from J, with 10 bases in between. As DNA, the CDR3 is TGTGCCAGCAGACGCGACGGGAACTATGGCTACACCTTC. It encodes CASRRDGNYGYTF.

The V call is TRBV5-1, the J call TRBJ2-7; no clear D gene. The CDR3 length is 14 residues. V shed 2 bases and J shed 5 bases, with 14 bases lying between them. Germline V gene sequence: CDR1 SGHRS, CDR2 YFSETQ. CDR3 region: CASSLMNPTDEQYF. The CDR3 nucleotides are TGCGCCAGCAGCTTAATGAACCCAACTGACGAGCAGTACTTC.

This chain links TRBV5-1 with TRBJ2-3, with D tentatively TRBD1 (6 bases). CDR1 and CDR2 (germline): SGHRS, YFSETQ. This CDR3 contains 14 residues. Trimming took off 4 bases at V and 4 bases at J, with 13 bases between the two ends. CDR3 sequence reads: CASSIWTDSDTQYF. CDR3 nucleotides: TGCGCCAGCAGCATATGGACAGACTCAGATACGCAGTATTTT.

The chain uses TRBV5-1 and TRBJ2-5, with D perhaps matching TRBD2 (6 bases). Trimming took 4 bases from V and 6 from J, leaving 16 bases between them. CDR1 is SGHRS and CDR2 is YFSETQ in the germline V gene. The CDR3 has 14 residues. In DNA form, the CDR3 reads TGCGCCAGCAGCCGCGGGGTCGGGGCGAAGACCCAGTACTTC. Amino acids: CASSRGVGAKTQYF.

The chain carries TRBV30 and TRBJ2-1; the match to TRBD2 covers 7 bases. CDR3 length: 13 amino acids. V lost 6 bases to trimming and J lost 7 bases; unmatched junction nucleotides: 9. The germline V gene has CDR1 GTSNPN and CDR2 SVGIG (reference sequence). The CDR3 sequence: CACASGRGNEQFF. DNA for the CDR3: TGTGCCTGCGCTAGCGGACGAGGGAATGAGCAGTTCTTC.

The chain combines TRBV7-9 with TRBJ2-2; perhaps TRBD1 as D (5 bases). V lost 1 base to trimming and J lost 11 bases, with 14 bases between them. CDR1 is SEHNR and CDR2 is FQNEAQ in the germline V gene (reference sequence). The CDR3 has 14 amino acids. The DNA of the CDR3 is TGTGCCAGCAGCTTAGGGATGGGGCACGGAGAGCTGTTTTTT. It codes for CASSLGMGHGELFF.

The genes are TRBV19 and TRBJ2-3, with D perhaps TRBD2 (5 bases). CDR1 LNHDA and CDR2 SQIVND come from the germline V gene (reference sequence). The CDR3 contains 16 residues. V was trimmed by 5 bases and J by 0 bases, leaving 15 bases between them. In DNA form, the CDR3 reads TGTGCCAGTAGTTCCCTAGGAGCGGCCAGCACAGATACGCAGTATTTT. The encoded protein is CASSSLGAASTDTQYF.

This clone was seen a handful of times. The V and J genes are TRBV6-5 and TRBJ1-3; D is undetermined. Trimming stripped 6 bases from V and 0 bases from J, with 12 bases between. The CDR3 is made up of 15 amino acids. Germline CDR1 reads MNHEY; CDR2 reads SVGAGI. The CDR3, as DNA: TGTGCCAGCAGAACCAACAGCCACTCTGGAAACACCATATATTTT. Encoded protein: CASRTNSHSGNTIYF.

This clone was counted only a few times. V and J are TRBV5-1 and TRBJ2-5; D may be TRBD2 (6 bases). The CDR3 consists of 15 residues. CDR1 is SGHRS, CDR2 YFSETQ, per germline. Trimming pared 4 bases from V and 4 bases from J, leaving 17 bases between. The chain's CDR3 is CASSATGTSRETQYF. CDR3 DNA sequence: TGCGCCAGCAGCGCCACCGGGACTTCTAGAGAGACCCAGTACTTC.

The CDR3 nucleotides read TGTGCCAGCAGCTTAGACAGACAGGGCGGTCTGGCTTTCTTT. Translation gives CASSLDRQGGLAFF. V gene TRBV7-9 combines with J gene TRBJ1-1; 7 bases are a match to TRBD1. The junction had 10 bases not matched to a gene; V was cut back by 1 base and J by 11 bases. Germline CDR1 SEHNR, CDR2 FQNEAQ (reference sequence). The CDR3 spans 14 residues. The full variable domain, with the rest looked up from reference TRBV7-9 and TRBJ1-1, is DTGVSQNPRHKITKRGQNVTFRCDPISEHNRLYWYRQTLGQGPEFLTYFQNEAQLEKSRLLSDRFSAERPKGSFSTLEIQRTEQGDSAMYLCASSLDRQGGLAFFGQGTRLTVV.

The J gene is TRBJ2-3, the V gene TRBV7-8; 12 nucleotides agree with TRBD2. Trimming took 5 bases from V and 2 from J; bases not matched to a gene: 8. The germline CDR1 and CDR2 sequences are SGHVS and FQNEAQ. The CDR3 runs to 17 residues. The CDR3 loop reads CASSPPRTSGNTDTQYF. The CDR3 coding sequence is TGTGCCAGCAGCCCACCTAGGACTAGCGGGAACACAGATACGCAGTATTTT. The complete variable domain, with remaining parts taken from reference TRBV7-8 and TRBJ2-3, reads GAGVSQSPRYKVAKRGQDVALRCDPISGHVSLFWYQQALGQGPEFLTYFQNEAQLDKSGLPSDRFFAERPEGSVSTLKIQRTQQEDSAVYLCASSPPRTSGNTDTQYFGPGTRLTVL.

J is TRBJ1-1 and V is TRBV5-1; a weak D match, TRBD1 (6 bases). CDR3 length: 14 residues. Between the trimmed V and J ends, which lost 4 bases and 6 bases, there was a span of 16 bases. Germline CDR1 and CDR2: SGHRS and YFSETQ. The CDR3 sequence is CASSNNQQGSEAFF. The CDR3 nucleotides read TGCGCCAGCAGCAATAACCAACAGGGATCTGAAGCTTTCTTT. Together with reference TRBV5-1 and TRBJ1-1, the CDR3 gives the full variable domain: KAGVTQTPRYLIKTRGQQVTLSCSPISGHRSVSWYQQTPGQGLQFLFEYFSETQRNKGNFPGRFSGRQFSNSRSEMNVSTLELGDSALYLCASSNNQQGSEAFFGQGTRLTVV.

The J gene is TRBJ2-1, the V gene TRBV7-9; 9 nucleotides align to TRBD2. Germline-derived CDR1 and CDR2 are SEHNR and FQNEAQ (reference sequence). There are 17 residues in the CDR3. J lost 5 bases, V lost 0 bases, and 8 bases had no gene match. Here the CDR3 reads CASSLAGSAGGHNEQFF. The CDR3 nucleotides are TGTGCCAGCAGCTTAGCGGGTAGCGCGGGGGGGCACAATGAGCAGTTCTTC.

This chain joins TRBV7-2 and TRBJ1-2; the D is unclear. Trimming removed 5 bases from V and 4 bases from J, with 14 bases in between. From germline, CDR1 is SGHTA and CDR2 FQGNSA. This CDR3 contains 14 residues. The CDR3 DNA is TGTGCCAGCAGCCCCGACGGAGCCTTCTATGGCTACACCTTC. Protein sequence: CASSPDGAFYGYTF.

The gene calls are TRBV5-6 and TRBJ2-1, with 7 bases lining up with TRBD2. The CDR3 loop spans 17 amino acids. The germline gives CDR1 SGHDT, CDR2 YYEEEE. V shed 1 base and J 3 bases; nucleotides not matched to a gene: 10. The CDR3 DNA reads as TGTGCCAGCAGCTTGCCGGGTGGGCTAGCGGTCTACAATGAGCAGTTCTTC. Translation: CASSLPGGLAVYNEQFF. Full variable domain (remainder filled in from reference TRBV5-6 and TRBJ2-1): DAGVTQSPTHLIKTRGQQVTLRCSPKSGHDTVSWYQQALGQGPQFIFQYYEEEERQRGNFPDRFSGHQFPNYSSELNVNALLLGDSALYLCASSLPGGLAVYNEQFFGPGTRLTVL.

To note about this clone: One end of the junction varies from germline; a read error may be responsible. The chain combines TRBV11-1 with TRBJ2-3, with a tentative D call TRBD1 (5 bases). CDR3 length: 19 amino acids. CDR1 is SGHAT, CDR2 FQDESV, per germline (reference sequence). The CDR3: CASSLGVQGASSGTDTQYF. CDR3 coding DNA: TGTGCCAGCAGTTTAGGAGTCCAAGGGGCATCGTCTGGCACAGATACGCAGTATTTT. Filled out from reference TRBV11-1 and TRBJ2-3, the complete variable domain reads EAEVAQSPRYKITEKSQAVAFWCDPISGHATLYWYRQILGQGPELLVQFQDESVVDDSQLPKDRFSAERLKGVDSTLKIQPAELGDSAMYLCASSLGVQGASSGTDTQYFGPGTRLTVL.

This clone was seen just once. The chain uses TRBV27 and TRBJ1-4, with TRBD1 as a possible D gene (5 bases). Per the germline V gene, CDR1 is MNHEY and CDR2 is SMNVEV (reference sequence). Trimming left V 3 bases short and J 3 bases short, with 23 bases between. The CDR3 covers 19 residues. The CDR3 reads CASSFSRTVGRLANEKLFF. The CDR3 bases are TGTGCCAGCAGTTTTTCGAGAACAGTGGGGCGCTTGGCTAATGAAAAACTGTTTTTT.

This clone was seen only a few times. The chain has TRBV7-3 and TRBJ2-3; D may be TRBD2 (5 bases). The CDR3 runs 13 residues. Trimming removed 5 bases at V and 2 bases at J, with 8 bases between. Germline V CDR1 and CDR2: SGHTA, FQGTGA. The CDR3 is CASSLGLTDTQYF. The CDR3 nucleotides read TGTGCCAGCAGCCTCGGACTCACAGATACGCAGTATTTT.

The genes are TRBV2 and TRBJ2-1; D perhaps matches TRBD2 (5 bases). Germline loops: CDR1 SNHLY, CDR2 FYNNEI. V dropped 10 bases and J dropped 5 bases, with 12 bases sitting between them. This CDR3 is built from 12 residues. The CDR3: CANPDLDNEQFF. CDR3 in DNA: TGTGCCAACCCGGACTTAGACAATGAGCAGTTCTTC.